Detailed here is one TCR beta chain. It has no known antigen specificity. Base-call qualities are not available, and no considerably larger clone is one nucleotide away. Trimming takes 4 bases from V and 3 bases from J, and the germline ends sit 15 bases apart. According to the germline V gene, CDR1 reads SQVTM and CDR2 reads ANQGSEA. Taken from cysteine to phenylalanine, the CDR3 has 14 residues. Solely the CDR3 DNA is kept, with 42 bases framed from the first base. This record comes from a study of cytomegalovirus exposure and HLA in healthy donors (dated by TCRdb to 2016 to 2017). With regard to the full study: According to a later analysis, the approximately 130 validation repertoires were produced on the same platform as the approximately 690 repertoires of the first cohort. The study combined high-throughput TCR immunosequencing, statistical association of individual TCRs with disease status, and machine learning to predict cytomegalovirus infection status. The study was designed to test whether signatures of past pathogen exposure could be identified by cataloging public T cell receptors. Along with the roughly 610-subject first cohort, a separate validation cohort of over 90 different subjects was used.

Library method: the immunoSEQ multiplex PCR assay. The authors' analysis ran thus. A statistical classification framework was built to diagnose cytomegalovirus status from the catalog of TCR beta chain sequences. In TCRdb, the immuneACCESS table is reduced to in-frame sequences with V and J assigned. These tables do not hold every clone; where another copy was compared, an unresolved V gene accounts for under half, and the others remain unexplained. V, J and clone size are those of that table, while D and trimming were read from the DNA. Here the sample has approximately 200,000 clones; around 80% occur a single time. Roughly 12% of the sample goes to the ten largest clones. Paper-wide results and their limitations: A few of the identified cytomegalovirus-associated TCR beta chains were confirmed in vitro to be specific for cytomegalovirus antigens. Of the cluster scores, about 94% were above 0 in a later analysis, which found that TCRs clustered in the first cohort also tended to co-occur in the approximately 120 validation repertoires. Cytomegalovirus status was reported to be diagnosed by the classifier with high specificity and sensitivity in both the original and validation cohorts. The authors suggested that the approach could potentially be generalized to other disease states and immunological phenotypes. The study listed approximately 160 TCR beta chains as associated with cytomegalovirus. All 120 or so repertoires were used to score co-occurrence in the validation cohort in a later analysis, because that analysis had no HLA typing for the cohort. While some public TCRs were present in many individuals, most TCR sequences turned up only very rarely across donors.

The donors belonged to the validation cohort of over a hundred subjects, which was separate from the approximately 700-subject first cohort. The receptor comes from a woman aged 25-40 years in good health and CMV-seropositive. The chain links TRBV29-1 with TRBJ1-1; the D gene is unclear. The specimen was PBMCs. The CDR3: CSVARSPIYTEAFF. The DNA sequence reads TGCAGCGTTGCACGGAGTCCGATTTACACTGAAGCTTTCTTT.